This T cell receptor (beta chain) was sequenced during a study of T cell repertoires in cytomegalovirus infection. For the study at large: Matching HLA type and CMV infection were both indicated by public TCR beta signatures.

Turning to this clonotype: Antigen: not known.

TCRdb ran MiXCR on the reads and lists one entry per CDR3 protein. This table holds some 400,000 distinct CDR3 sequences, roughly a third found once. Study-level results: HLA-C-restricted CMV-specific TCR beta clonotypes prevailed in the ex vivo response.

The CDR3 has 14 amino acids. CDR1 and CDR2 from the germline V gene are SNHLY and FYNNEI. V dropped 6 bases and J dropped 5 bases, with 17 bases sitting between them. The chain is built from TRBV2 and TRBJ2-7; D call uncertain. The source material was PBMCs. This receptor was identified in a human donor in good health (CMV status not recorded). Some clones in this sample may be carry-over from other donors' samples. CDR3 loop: CASRSDSWFDEQYF. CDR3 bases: TGTGCCAGCAGAAGCGACTCATGGTTTGACGAGCAGTACTTC.